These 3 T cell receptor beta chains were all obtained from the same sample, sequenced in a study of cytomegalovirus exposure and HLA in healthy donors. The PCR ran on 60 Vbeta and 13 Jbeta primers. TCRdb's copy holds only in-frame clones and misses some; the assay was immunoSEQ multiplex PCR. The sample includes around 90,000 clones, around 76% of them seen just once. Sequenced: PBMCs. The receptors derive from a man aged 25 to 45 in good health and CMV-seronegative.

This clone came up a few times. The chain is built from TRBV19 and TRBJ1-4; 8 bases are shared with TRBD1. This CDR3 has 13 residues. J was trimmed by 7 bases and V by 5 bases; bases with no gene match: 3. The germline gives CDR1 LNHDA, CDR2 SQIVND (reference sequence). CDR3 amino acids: CASSAGGSEKLFF. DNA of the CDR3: TGTGCCAGTAGTGCAGGGGGCAGTGAAAAACTGTTTTTT.

The CDR3 sequence: CASSLGTSGNTGELFF. The CDR3 DNA sequence: TGTGCCAGCAGCTTAGGGACTAGCGGAAACACCGGGGAGCTGTTTTTT. This chain connects TRBV7-8 to TRBJ2-2; TRBD2 matches at 10 bases. CDR1 SGHVS and CDR2 FQNEAQ come from the germline V gene. This CDR3 comprises 16 residues. The V gene end was trimmed by 1 base and the J gene end by 2 bases; junction bases not matched to a gene: 1.

CDR3 coding DNA: TGTGCCAGCAGCCACGTTCGCGAGCAGTACTTC. Its protein is CASSHVREQYF. The V call is TRBV14, the J call TRBJ2-7; D gene uncertain. CDR1 and CDR2 from the germline V gene are SGHDN and FVKESK. Between the trimmed V and J ends, which lost 3 bases and 6 bases, there was a span of 6 bases. CDR3 size: 11 residues.